This TCR beta chain was found in a study of tumor and adjacent non-tumor tissue in lung cancer (dated 2018 in TCRdb). About the study as a whole: By cancer type, the cohort comprised 12 adenocarcinoma patients, a couple of squamous cell carcinoma patients and 1 small cell lung cancer patient. The study compared bulk TCRbeta repertoires between lung tumor tissue and matched distant non-tumor lung tissue from more than twelve lung cancer patients. Among the approximately 15 patients, ages ranged from roughly 30 to 85 years, approximately ten were men and 5 were women, and disease was TNM stage I to III. Sequencing produced approximately 130 million productive TCRbeta reads in total, an average of approximately 4.5 million reads per sample. Around 31 paired specimens, one tumor and one normal lung sample per patient, were profiled by TCRbeta CDR3 sequencing. Overall results and qualifications from the work: Because peripheral blood was not sequenced, the blood TCRbeta repertoires of the lung cancer patients in the study went unexamined. The top 100 clones accounted for a significantly larger cumulative portion of the repertoire in normal lung than in tumor tissue. Neither the sequencing platform nor unique molecular identifiers are mentioned in the methods. TCR diversity was significantly higher in younger patients, and greater tumor TCR diversity was associated with shorter overall survival and shorter disease-free survival. Tumor tissue showed significantly greater TCR diversity (inverse Simpson) than normal lung tissue (roughly 430 vs 170, P = 0.0075, Mann-Whitney U test). With only roughly 14 patients in the cohort, the authors noted that larger samples and more detailed clinical data are needed.

About this clonotype: The clone's antigen remains unknown. The junction shows a germline mismatch at one end, possibly a read error.

Spanning cysteine to phenylalanine, the CDR3 consists of 13 amino acids. CDR3 DNA is the only sequence kept; it has 39 bases, read in frame from the first base. The library was obtained by multiplex PCR. Sequencing instrument: Illumina HiSeq 2500. Following protocols modified from ARM-PCR, the researchers constructed TCRbeta libraries through three rounds of nested PCR with primers (Table S4). PCR products of 200-500 bp were gel-excised and purified with the QIAquick gel extraction kit before sequencing. Turning to the authors' computational methods: Trimmomatic was used to clean the reads, FLASH was used to merge the reads into complete CDR3 sequences, and MiTCR was used to assign the reads to V(D)J germline segments. Clonal diversity was calculated as the inverse Simpson's index using VDJtools. A read counted as productive if the sequence was in-frame and lacked a premature stop codon. TCRdb itself trimmed the public reads at Q25 with fastp, ran MiXCR and retained productive beta chains. Rows matching on CDR3 protein sequence are summarized as one entry with the most common DNA and genes. The V and J calls shown here were made by TCRdb, not taken from the authors' results. The sample table holds tens of thousands of distinct CDR3 sequences, of which about 79% were seen once. 20% to 25% of the sample is in the top ten clones.

Bulk unsorted tissue served as the source for RNA extraction, and RNA quality was assessed using a NanoDrop ND-1000 and an Agilent 2100. For the normal lung samples, distant non-tumor tissue was collected more than 3 cm away from the tumor edge. All donors had newly diagnosed lung cancer, had not received prior chemotherapy, and were admitted for thoracic surgery in China between August and November 2014. Anyone who had undergone radiotherapy or chemotherapy before, or who had another cancer at the same time, was left out of the study. Surgical tissue pieces of about 1-2.1 cm3 were preserved in RNAlater solution and were kept at -80 degrees C until use.

The rearranged segments are TRBV12-3 or TRBV12-4 and TRBJ2-5; the D gene is perhaps TRBD1, on 5 matching bases. This TCR was sampled from an older woman with non-small cell lung cancer. Material: distant non-tumor lung tissue. The bases are TGTACCAGCAGTTTGGGGCTGGAAGAGACCCAGTACTTC. Translation gives CTSSLGLEETQYF.